This TCR beta chain comes out of a study of control samples from healthy donors and cancer patients. Sequenced by immunoSEQ multiplex PCR; TCRdb stores in-frame clones only, minus some. The sample lists approximately 90,000 clones; roughly 84% were seen once. Germline V gives CDR1 GTSNPN, CDR2 SVGIG (reference sequence). Trimming removed 3 bases from V and 3 bases from J; junction bases left unmatched: 2. The CDR3 length is 14 residues. This chain uses TRBV30 with TRBJ1-6; 7 bases are shared with TRBD1. The source is a middle-aged woman in good health. The material sequenced was blood. The CDR3 DNA follows: TGTGCCTGGAGCAGGGGGGTCTATAATTCACCCCTCCACTTT. It is translated as CAWSRGVYNSPLHF.